Each of the 25 T cell receptor beta chains below was sequenced from the same sample in a study of T-cell memory formation after mild COVID-19. TCRdb re-derived calls from the 5' RACE reads in MiXCR, one entry per CDR3 protein. The data show 92,000 or so distinct CDR3 sequences, about 13% seen once. Sequencing used PBMCs or a T cell subset sorted from them (not recorded which). Receptors originate from an adult woman who had mild COVID-19 (a few samples of this study predate the infection). Cell type and time point are not known.

The CDR3 sequence is CSARAGGQYTQYF. DNA for the CDR3: TGCAGTGCTAGAGCGGGGGGGCAATATACGCAGTATTTT. This chain connects TRBV20-1 to TRBJ2-3; TRBD2 matches at 8 bases. CDR3 length: 13 amino acids. With 1 base clipped from V and 7 bases from J, the junction kept 4 bases outside the gene matches. The V gene's germline CDR1 is DFQATT and CDR2 SNEGSKA (reference sequence).

The chain has TRBV3-1 and TRBJ2-7, with D unresolved. Germline V gene sequence: CDR1 LGHDT, CDR2 YNNKEL (reference sequence). The CDR3 has 14 residues. The germline V and J ends were trimmed by 1 base and 9 bases, with 16 bases remaining between them. CDR3 bases: TGTGCCAGCAGCCAAGTCCACAGACCCTCTGGGCAGTACTTC. Translating gives CASSQVHRPSGQYF.

V gene TRBV4-3 combines with J gene TRBJ2-5; TRBD2 matches at 7 bases. The CDR3 runs to 16 residues. V was clipped by 1 base and J by 4 bases; unmatched bases: 9. Germline V CDR1 and CDR2: LGHNA, YSLEER. The CDR3 sequence is CASSQASGRRGETQYF. Written as DNA, the CDR3 is TGCGCCAGCAGCCAAGCTTCCGGGAGGAGAGGAGAGACCCAGTACTTC.

This clonotype has only a few counts. The chain joins TRBV12-3 or TRBV12-4 to TRBJ2-1, with 7 bases lining up with TRBD1. The junction had 8 bases not matched to a gene; V was cut back by 2 bases and J by 10 bases. This CDR3 is built from 14 residues. CDR3 nucleotide sequence: TGTGCCAGCAGTTTAATTGTAGGGGGCGACGAGCAGTTCTTC. Translation gives CASSLIVGGDEQFF.

The chain has TRBV19 and TRBJ1-1; weak D call: TRBD1 (6 bases). The V end was cut by 8 bases, the J end by 8 bases, with 18 bases between. Germline assignment: CDR1 LNHDA and CDR2 SQIVND (reference sequence). There are 13 residues in the CDR3. The DNA for the CDR3 is TGTGCCAGTCGGCAGGACAGCAGGACAGAAGCTTTCTTT. Translating gives CASRQDSRTEAFF.

This clonotype was seen more than once but under ten times. The chain uses TRBV9 and TRBJ1-1, with 8 nucleotides matching TRBD1. J gave up 4 bases and V 3 bases, and 8 bases lay outside the gene matches. The CDR3 has 15 amino acids. Germline assignment: CDR1 SGDLS and CDR2 YYNGEE. The CDR3, as DNA: TGTGCCAGCAGCGGTGGACAGGGAGGTGTCACTGAAGCTTTCTTT. Protein product: CASSGGQGGVTEAFF. Variable domain in full (rest from reference TRBV9 and TRBJ1-1): DSGVTQTPKHLITATGQRVTLRCSPRSGDLSVYWYQQSLDQGLQFLIQYYNGEERAKGNILERFSAQQFPDLHSELNLSSLELGDSALYFCASSGGQGGVTEAFFGQGTRLTVV.

The chain couples TRBV7-6 to TRBJ2-2; D might be TRBD1 (5 bases). Per germline, CDR1 SGHVS and CDR2 FNYEAQ. Trimming took off 0 bases at V and 1 base at J, with 6 bases between the two ends. This CDR3 is 15 amino acids long. The CDR3 coding sequence is TGTGCCAGCAGCTTAGCGGACAAGAACACCGGGGAGCTGTTTTTT. Protein sequence: CASSLADKNTGELFF.

This clonotype came up a few times. This rearrangement joins TRBV4-1 to TRBJ1-5, with D possibly matching TRBD1 (5 bases). V lost 1 base and J 3 bases, leaving 13 bases between the germline ends. Germline V gene sequence: CDR1 MGHRA, CDR2 YSYEKL. The CDR3 runs to 16 residues. DNA for the CDR3: TGCGCCAGCAGCCAAGGTTTACAGGACATCAATCAGCCCCAGCATTTT. It is translated as CASSQGLQDINQPQHF.

The J gene is TRBJ2-7, the V gene TRBV7-8; possibly TRBD2 for D (6 bases). This CDR3 comprises 17 residues. V dropped 1 base and J dropped 1 base, with 17 bases sitting between them. Germline assignment: CDR1 SGHVS and CDR2 FQNEAQ. The CDR3 reads CASSLDPPGTGSYEQYF. For the CDR3, the DNA is TGTGCCAGCAGCTTAGACCCCCCCGGGACTGGTTCCTACGAGCAGTACTTC.

The V and J genes are TRBV6-5 and TRBJ2-1; D gene uncertain. The CDR3 loop spans 14 amino acids. Germline-derived CDR1 and CDR2 are MNHEY and SVGAGI. V gave up 4 bases and J gave up 2 bases, with 9 bases separating them. The CDR3 DNA sequence: TGTGCCAGCAGTTTACGGAGTGCCTACAATGAGCAGTTCTTC. Translated: CASSLRSAYNEQFF.

This clonotype turned up a few times. J is TRBJ1-2 and V is TRBV12-3 or TRBV12-4, with D unclear. The CDR3 is 16 residues long. The germline V and J ends were trimmed by 1 base and 2 bases, with 14 bases remaining between them. The CDR3 bases are TGTGCCAGCAGTTTAGGTTCGCAGACTCTCAACTATGGCTACACCTTC. Translating gives CASSLGSQTLNYGYTF.

The V call is TRBV7-2, the J call TRBJ2-3; D may be TRBD1 or TRBD2 (6 bases each). CDR3 length: 12 amino acids. Germline V gives CDR1 SGHTA, CDR2 FQGNSA. The V end was cut by 5 bases, the J end by 10 bases, with 13 bases between. CDR3 in DNA: TGTGCCAGCAGCCCTGCTAGGGGGGCGCAGTATTTT. It codes for CASSPARGAQYF.

The chain links TRBV7-6 to TRBJ2-1, with 7 nucleotides matching TRBD1. Trimming at V came to 1 base and at J to 4 bases, leaving 4 bases not matched to a gene. The germline gives CDR1 SGHVS, CDR2 FNYEAQ. This CDR3 has 15 residues. CDR3: CASSLGDSGYNEQFF. For the CDR3, the DNA is TGTGCCAGCAGCTTAGGGGACAGTGGGTACAATGAGCAGTTCTTC.

The sample holds a few counts of this clonotype. The chain's CDR3 is CASSLLTGTREQYF. The DNA of the CDR3 is TGTGCCAGCAGTTTACTCACAGGGACTCGGGAGCAGTACTTC. V is TRBV12-3 or TRBV12-4 and J is TRBJ2-7; tentatively, D is TRBD1 or TRBD2 (6 bases each). The V gene lost 2 bases and the J gene lost 7 bases, with 15 bases spanning the gap. This CDR3 region has 14 residues.

In its sample, this clonotype was seen a few times. The rearrangement joins TRBV2 to TRBJ2-5; D is undetermined. Germline CDR1 and CDR2: SNHLY and FYNNEI. The CDR3 spans 15 residues. Trimming shortened V by 7 bases and J by 2 bases, and 17 bases separated the two germline ends. The CDR3 spells CASKIGVGSQETQYF. CDR3 bases: TGTGCCAGCAAAATCGGTGTAGGGTCGCAAGAGACCCAGTACTTC. Full variable domain (rest looked up from reference TRBV2 and TRBJ2-5): EPEVTQTPSHQVTQMGQEVILRCVPISNHLYFYWYRQILGQKVEFLVSFYNNEISEKSEIFDDQFSVERPDGSNFTLKIRSTKLEDSAMYFCASKIGVGSQETQYFGPGTRLLVL.

A few counts support this clonotype. The chain has TRBV27 and TRBJ1-1, with D uncertain. Germline CDR1 reads MNHEY; CDR2 reads SMNVEV (reference sequence). This CDR3 is 13 amino acids long. V dropped 6 bases and J dropped 0 bases, with 8 bases sitting between them. DNA of the CDR3: TGTGCCAGCAGACTTTCCATGAACACTGAAGCTTTCTTT. It is translated as CASRLSMNTEAFF.

J is TRBJ2-3 and V is TRBV7-8; D not resolved. The CDR3 loop spans 13 amino acids. CDR1 is SGHVS and CDR2 is FQNEAQ in the germline V gene. The ends were cut back, 3 bases at V and 3 bases at J, with 7 bases in the middle. DNA of the CDR3: TGTGCCAGCAGCTTTGGGTCTACAGATACGCAGTATTTT. The encoded protein is CASSFGSTDTQYF.

The CDR3 sequence is CASSKLAESHNEQFF. Here the CDR3 DNA reads TGCGCCAGCAGTAAGTTGGCAGAGAGCCACAATGAGCAGTTCTTC. The rearrangement uses TRBV5-1 and TRBJ2-1; no clear D gene. The CDR3 contains 15 residues. V was shortened by 5 bases and J by 5 bases, with 17 bases between the two germline ends. Germline V gene data show CDR1 as SGHRS and CDR2 as YFSETQ.

This chain joins TRBV6-5 and TRBJ2-2; D perhaps matches TRBD2 (5 bases). Germline values: CDR1 MNHEY, CDR2 SVGAGI. V dropped 4 bases and J dropped 4 bases, with 10 bases sitting between them. The CDR3 covers 14 residues. The CDR3 DNA reads TGTGCCAGCAGTTCGGACTCCACCACCGGGGAGCTGTTTTTT. It translates to CASSSDSTTGELFF.

This clonotype has a handful of counts. The V gene is TRBV6-5, the J gene TRBJ1-1; D unclear. CDR3 size: 13 residues. Per germline, CDR1 MNHEY and CDR2 SVGAGI. V lost 2 bases and J lost 1, with 5 bases in between. This CDR3 is CASSYTSNTEAFF. DNA for the CDR3: TGTGCCAGCAGTTACACTTCGAACACTGAAGCTTTCTTT.

This clonotype came up a few times. The chain combines TRBV7-2 with TRBJ2-1; TRBD2 agrees at 7 bases. This CDR3 comprises 16 residues. Trimming took 0 bases from V and 0 from J; bases not matched to a gene: 2. The germline gives CDR1 SGHTA, CDR2 FQGNSA. The CDR3 is CASSLAGRVSYNEQFF. CDR3 coding DNA: TGTGCCAGCAGCTTAGCGGGGAGGGTCTCCTACAATGAGCAGTTCTTC.

V usage is TRBV10-3 and J usage is TRBJ2-7; 8 bases match TRBD2. V shed 10 bases and J 0 bases; nucleotides not matched to a gene: 8. Germline CDR1 reads ENHRY; CDR2 reads SYGVKD. The CDR3 is 14 residues long. As DNA, the CDR3 is TGTGCCACCGTCGTCACTAGCGGCTCCTACGAGCAGTACTTC. This sequence encodes CATVVTSGSYEQYF.

V and J are TRBV7-2 and TRBJ2-6, with D tentatively TRBD1 (5 bases). The CDR3 has 18 residues. V gave up 6 bases and J gave up 4 bases, with 22 bases separating them. Germline assignment: CDR1 SGHTA and CDR2 FQGNSA. The CDR3 DNA follows: TGTGCCAGCAGAAGAGGCGCCGACAGTTTTTCCGGGGCCAACGTCCTGACTTTC. Protein sequence: CASRRGADSFSGANVLTF.

The chain uses TRBV15 and TRBJ2-2; D uncertain. Trimming took 5 bases from V and 6 from J, leaving 7 bases between them. The CDR3 is 12 residues long. Germline V gives CDR1 LNHNV, CDR2 YYDKDF (reference sequence). CDR3 nucleotides: TGTGCCACCAGCCTTGGGTCCGGGGAGCTGTTTTTT. It is translated as CATSLGSGELFF.

The chain couples TRBV7-9 to TRBJ1-2; 9 bases match TRBD1. V trimming: 5 bases; J trimming: 6 bases; junction bases outside the gene matches: 13. Germline CDR1 reads SEHNR; CDR2 reads FQNEAQ (reference sequence). The CDR3 length is 16 residues. The CDR3 DNA reads as TGTGCCAGCAGCCCCGTTGCGGGACAGGGCGTCGATGGCTACACCTTC. Protein: CASSPVAGQGVDGYTF. The variable domain in full, completed from reference TRBV7-9 and TRBJ1-2, reads DTGVSQNPRHKITKRGQNVTFRCDPISEHNRLYWYRQTLGQGPEFLTYFQNEAQLEKSRLLSDRFSAERPKGSFSTLEIQRTEQGDSAMYLCASSPVAGQGVDGYTFGSGTRLTVV.